A selection of T cell receptor beta chains follows, all from one sample in a study of T cell responses to AZD1222 COVID-19 vaccine. Profiling relied on immunoSEQ multiplex PCR, and the TCRdb table lists in-frame clones only, not all of them. There are approximately 100,000 clones in the sample; around 90% occur only once, and about 4.8% lies in the top ten. The source was peripheral blood, collected on day 0 of AZD1222 vaccination. These TCRs come from an adult in good health. Each CDR3 is given with its conserved first and last residue. The D gene is left open where the match is weak. Size is omitted from some rows. Given values are once, few, many or a class for expanded clones.

clone size	V gene	D gene	J gene	CDR3 protein	CDR3 DNA
.	TRBV24-1	.	TRBJ2-6	CATQGSGGANVLTF	TGTGCCACTCAGGGTTCAGGTGGGGCCAACGTCCTGACTTTC
.	TRBV3-1/TRBV3-2	TRBD2	TRBJ2-5	CASSTTSGAQETQYF	TGTGCCAGCAGCACGACTAGCGGGGCCCAAGAGACCCAGTACTTC
.	TRBV3-1/TRBV3-2	TRBD1	TRBJ2-7	CASSPDRGSTSEQYF	TGTGCCAGCAGCCCTGACAGGGGGTCTACTTCCGAGCAGTACTTC
.	TRBV30	.	TRBJ2-1	CAWRRAIGSEEFF	TGTGCCTGGAGGAGGGCCATTGGGAGTGAGGAGTTCTTC
.	TRBV11-2	.	TRBJ1-2	CASSLIRRGTTYRGYTF	TGTGCCAGCAGCTTAATACGACGGGGGACGACATATCGAGGCTACACCTTC
.	TRBV25-1	TRBD1	TRBJ1-1	CASSARWTGNTEAFF	TGTGCCAGCAGTGCCAGATGGACAGGGAACACTGAAGCTTTCTTT
.	TRBV10-3	.	TRBJ2-5	CAISVAEETQYF	TGTGCCATCAGTGTGGCAGAAGAGACCCAGTACTTC
.	TRBV3-1/TRBV3-2	.	TRBJ2-7	CASSQSALRGYEQYF	TGTGCCAGCAGCCAAAGTGCGTTGAGGGGCTACGAGCAGTACTTC
.	TRBV5-1	TRBD1	TRBJ2-2	CASSREGAATGELFF	TGCGCCAGCAGCCGTGAGGGGGCGGCCACCGGGGAGCTGTTTTTT
.	TRBV29-1	.	TRBJ2-7	CSVAAYGQGVDEQYF	TGCAGCGTTGCGGCGTACGGGCAGGGTGTCGACGAGCAGTACTTC
.	TRBV5-5	.	TRBJ2-5	CASSGQSGVETQYF	TGTGCCAGCAGCGGACAATCAGGGGTGGAGACCCAGTACTTC
.	TRBV13	TRBD1	TRBJ1-2	CASSLGTARDRTNYGYTF	TGTGCCAGCAGCTTAGGGACCGCCCGGGACAGGACAAACTATGGCTACACCTTC
.	TRBV14	.	TRBJ1-4	CASSPTASKLFF	TGTGCCAGCAGCCCGACGGCGTCGAAACTGTTTTTT
.	TRBV6-6	TRBD1	TRBJ1-2	CASTGDRAGYTF	TGTGCCAGCACCGGCGACAGGGCTGGCTACACCTTC
.	TRBV6-1	.	TRBJ1-3	CASSEAGHSGNTIYF	TGTGCCAGCAGTGAAGCGGGACACTCTGGAAACACCATATATTTT
.	TRBV7-9	.	TRBJ1-1	CASSMKGYTEAFF	TGTGCCAGCAGCATGAAGGGGTACACTGAAGCTTTCTTT
few	TRBV2	TRBD1	TRBJ2-1	CASSTEGQGEQFF	TGTGCCAGCAGCACCGAAGGACAGGGGGAGCAGTTCTTC
.	TRBV9	.	TRBJ2-2	CASSVEGTGELFF	TGTGCCAGCAGCGTAGAAGGGACCGGGGAGCTGTTTTTT
.	TRBV7-2	.	TRBJ2-2	CASGEVWTGELFF	TGTGCCAGTGGGGAAGTTTGGACCGGGGAGCTGTTTTTT
.	TRBV6-2/TRBV6-3	.	TRBJ2-3	CASSYGSGGMADTQYF	TGTGCCAGCAGTTATGGGTCGGGGGGCATGGCAGATACGCAGTATTTT
.	TRBV19	.	TRBJ1-5	CASKQDSLGRDQPQHF	TGTGCCAGTAAACAGGACAGTCTGGGGCGCGATCAGCCCCAGCATTTT
.	TRBV6-5	.	TRBJ1-6	CASSYQLNSPLHF	TGTGCCAGCAGTTACCAGCTAAATTCACCCCTCCACTTT
.	TRBV29-1	.	TRBJ2-2	CSVRPLGTGELFF	TGCAGCGTTCGCCCCTTAGGAACCGGGGAGCTGTTTTTT
.	TRBV7-9	TRBD1	TRBJ1-1	CASSLAQGQGLWDTEAFF	TGTGCCAGCAGCTTAGCCCAAGGACAGGGGTTGTGGGACACTGAAGCTTTCTTT
.	TRBV18	TRBD2	TRBJ2-2	CASSPNSGGPNTGELFF	TGTGCCAGCTCACCCAATTCGGGGGGACCGAACACCGGGGAGCTGTTTTTT
.	TRBV2	TRBD1	TRBJ1-5	CASSDAGGGSNQPQHF	TGTGCCAGCAGTGATGCAGGGGGAGGTAGCAATCAGCCCCAGCATTTT
.	TRBV5-1	.	TRBJ1-4	CASSLGGDAGEKLFF	TGCGCCAGCAGCTTGGGAGGGGACGCCGGTGAAAAACTGTTTTTT
.	TRBV19	.	TRBJ1-5	CASSPQVNNQPQHF	TGTGCCAGTAGTCCACAGGTGAACAATCAGCCCCAGCATTTT
.	TRBV5-6	.	TRBJ2-7	CASNRNAAEQYF	TGTGCCAGCAACCGGAACGCCGCCGAGCAGTACTTC
.	TRBV7-2	.	TRBJ1-6	CASTPQGDLPLHF	TGTGCCAGCACACCACAGGGTGATCTACCCCTCCACTTT
.	TRBV18	.	TRBJ1-4	CASSPYQGPWPNEKLFF	TGTGCCAGCTCACCATACCAGGGGCCGTGGCCTAATGAAAAACTGTTTTTT
once	TRBV2	TRBD1	TRBJ1-1	CASSGRQGDMNTEAFF	TGTGCCAGCAGTGGACGACAGGGAGACATGAACACTGAAGCTTTCTTT
.	TRBV9	.	TRBJ2-1	CASSPQIASNEQFF	TGTGCCAGCAGCCCCCAAATAGCGTCCAATGAGCAGTTCTTC
once	TRBV12-3/TRBV12-4	.	TRBJ1-2	CASSLRGNYGYTF	TGTGCCAGCAGTTTGAGAGGAAACTATGGCTACACCTTC
.	TRBV4-2	.	TRBJ2-1	CASSQVGRNNEQFF	TGTGCCAGCAGCCAAGTTGGTAGGAACAATGAGCAGTTCTTC
.	TRBV4-3	TRBD1	TRBJ2-2	CASSQRQGSGELFF	TGCGCCAGCAGCCAACGACAGGGATCCGGGGAGCTGTTTTTT
.	TRBV29-1	TRBD1	TRBJ1-2	CSVENHLIGQGNYGYTF	TGCAGCGTTGAAAACCACCTAATCGGACAGGGAAACTATGGCTACACCTTC
.	TRBV11-1	.	TRBJ2-1	CASSFSDNEQFF	TGTGCCAGCAGCTTTTCAGACAATGAGCAGTTCTTC
once	TRBV6-5	.	TRBJ1-6	CASSYGGRRGSPLHF	TGTGCCAGCAGTTATGGGGGGCGACGAGGTTCACCCCTCCACTTT
.	TRBV7-8	.	TRBJ2-7	CASQNGPTGFWEQYF	TGTGCCAGCCAAAACGGACCAACAGGGTTTTGGGAGCAGTACTTC
.	TRBV2	TRBD2	TRBJ2-1	CASTWTSGGFSYNEQFF	TGTGCCAGCACATGGACTAGCGGGGGATTCTCCTACAATGAGCAGTTCTTC
.	TRBV7-2	.	TRBJ2-7	CASSLARRDEQYF	TGTGCCAGCAGCTTAGCGCGCAGGGACGAGCAGTACTTC
.	TRBV27	.	TRBJ2-6	CASKTGANVLTF	TGTGCCAGCAAAACTGGGGCCAACGTCCTGACTTTC
.	TRBV3-1/TRBV3-2	.	TRBJ1-5	CASSTAGGQPQHF	TGTGCCAGCAGCACGGCCGGGGGTCAGCCCCAGCATTTT
.	TRBV24-1	.	TRBJ2-1	CATMVSGGGQQFF	TGTGCCACCATGGTGTCCGGAGGTGGACAACAGTTCTTC
.	TRBV12-5	.	TRBJ2-3	CASGLAGVTDTQYF	TGTGCTAGTGGTTTGGCCGGGGTAACGGATACGCAGTATTTT